This T cell receptor (beta chain) was observed in a study of identical twins. Study conclusions and caveats: It was cross-sectional statistical analysis, not following the same donors, that the conclusions relied on. The study found weaker excess twin sharing in beta out-of-frame sequences. Part of the zero-insertion signal could reflect confounding by invariant MAIT and iNKT cells.

Germline-derived CDR1 and CDR2 are LGHNA and YNFKEQ. This CDR3 is built from 17 residues. V gave up 1 base and J gave up 4 bases, with 18 bases separating them. This clonotype was counted ten times or more. Its specificity is not known. cDNA molecules carried unique molecular identifiers, and template switching added a universal primer site. One entry per CDR3 protein, called by TCRdb with MiXCR from the 5' RACE reads. The sample consists of approximately 1.8 million distinct CDR3 sequences, roughly a third of them appearing once. The chain recombines TRBV4-2 with TRBJ2-3, with D perhaps matching TRBD2 (5 bases). The sequence was collected from a newborn girl in good health. The sequenced sample consisted of cord blood. Here the CDR3 reads CASSQGSSGRFSDTQYF. Here the CDR3 DNA reads TGTGCCAGCAGCCAAGGTTCCAGCGGTCGATTTTCAGATACGCAGTATTTT.